This T cell receptor beta chain is from a study of blood T cell repertoires in COVID-19. Overall study context: COVID-19 samples from acute and convalescent phases originated in the United States, Italy and Spain.

Residents of about two dozen US areas, aged about 18 to 95 years, made up the participants. Researchers sorted participants into cohorts using their self-reported clinical history. Shortly before study entry, within 2 weeks, exposed participants had met a COVID-19 case. Data came from immunoSEQ multiplex PCR; TCRdb stores just in-frame clones and leaves some out. The sample records about 140,000 clones, approximately 84% being singletons. The CDR3 consists of 14 residues. CDR1 is SQVTM and CDR2 is ANQGSEA in the germline V gene. Trimming at V came to 7 bases and at J to 6 bases, leaving 11 bases not matched to a gene.

V and J are TRBV29-1 and TRBJ2-2, with TRBD1 matching over 7 bases. The specimen sequenced was PBMCs or T cells enriched from blood (not recorded which). The source is a woman aged 18-29 years who had been exposed to COVID-19. CDR3 sequence (DNA): TGCAGCGGAAGGGGACAGCTTGGCTCCGGGGAGCTGTTTTTT. It is translated as CSGRGQLGSGELFF.